A selection of T cell receptor beta chains follows, all from one sample in a study of CXCR3-negative and CXCR3-positive naive CD8 T cells. Reanalyzing the 5' RACE reads, TCRdb keeps one entry per CDR3 protein, without DNA. Here the sample table reports more than 75,000 distinct CDR3 sequences. What was sequenced was naive CXCR3+ CD8+ T cells from blood. The source of these receptors is a human donor in good health. Some clones in this sample may be carry-over from other donors' samples. Both conserved end residues are part of each CDR3. Rows give clone size only sometimes, using once, few, many, or a class for an expanded clone.

cdr3_aa j_call clone_size v_call
CASSSVVRGAYGYTF TRBJ1-2 . TRBV6-2/TRBV6-3
CASSLSGALVTYEQYF TRBJ2-7 . TRBV7-6
CASSSGTGGVEQYF TRBJ2-7 . TRBV5-6
CSVDVVSGEYQETQYF TRBJ2-5 . TRBV29-1
CASSLFQARETQYF TRBJ2-5 . TRBV28
CASSLDDEQFF TRBJ2-1 . TRBV28
CASSYAGPARGTDTQYF TRBJ2-3 . TRBV6-2/TRBV6-3
CSARGAVSYEQYF TRBJ2-7 . TRBV20-1
CASSPTGAVTEAF TRBJ1-1 . TRBV5-1
CASTYGTSGASEQYF TRBJ2-7 . TRBV6-6
CSVEVLARDNEQFF TRBJ2-1 . TRBV29-1
CASSLRGVVGTQYF TRBJ2-5 . TRBV12-3/TRBV12-4
CSAPRGSYNEQFF TRBJ2-1 . TRBV20-1
CASSPEPYTGELFF TRBJ2-2 . TRBV7-3
CASRLDSVANYGYTF TRBJ1-2 . TRBV12-2
CASSQDTLSPDVAGAGELFF TRBJ2-2 . TRBV4-1
CASSHPPALGSYNEQFF TRBJ2-1 . TRBV14
CASSDGLDKSYEQYF TRBJ2-7 . TRBV6-2/TRBV6-3
CASSVVQGIRGNEQFF TRBJ2-1 . TRBV5-1
CSARLGDVEQFF TRBJ2-1 large TRBV20-1
CASSIPGGGDAFF TRBJ1-1 . TRBV28
CATSAGMNQPQHF TRBJ1-5 . TRBV24-1
CASSASGGDQETQYF TRBJ2-5 . TRBV9
CASSLEWDTGELFF TRBJ2-2 . TRBV7-8
CASSQPGYRAGGAGSEAFF TRBJ1-1 . TRBV4-1
CASSPGLADSSYNEQFF TRBJ2-1 . TRBV18
CASSEYFTGYEQYF TRBJ2-7 . TRBV25-1
CASSLGGDFFTEAFF TRBJ1-1 . TRBV7-9
CASRSPGLGTFF TRBJ2-1 . TRBV28
CASSPGAALRETQYF TRBJ2-5 . TRBV7-2
CASSFGTDTQYF TRBJ2-3 . TRBV12-3/TRBV12-4
CATERDPENQPQHF TRBJ1-5 . TRBV6-2/TRBV6-3
CASNQRGYNEQFF TRBJ2-1 . TRBV5-1
CATSRDRRVYEQYF TRBJ2-7 . TRBV15
CSAPRDSSYEQYF TRBJ2-7 . TRBV20-1
CASSRDWESNEQFF TRBJ2-1 . TRBV7-9
CASSFVNQPQHF TRBJ1-5 . TRBV7-2
CASSYSVGAPQHF TRBJ1-5 . TRBV6-6
CASSQAQLAGGHEQYF TRBJ2-7 . TRBV4-1
CASSSTSLNTEAFF TRBJ1-1 . TRBV7-9
CSVSNEAEAFF TRBJ1-1 . TRBV29-1
CASSSGLLGDYTF TRBJ1-2 . TRBV9
CASSLGGHEKLFF TRBJ1-4 . TRBV11-2
CASSSGRLEAGSSYEQYF TRBJ2-7 . TRBV5-5
CAISESDEQFF TRBJ2-1 . TRBV10-3
CASSPFPGGSYGANVLTF TRBJ2-6 . TRBV14
CASSLGGKFYEQYF TRBJ2-7 . TRBV27
CASSLVWEGDTQYF TRBJ2-3 . TRBV5-4
CASSLLGRMGTQYF TRBJ2-5 . TRBV28
CASSPWTQASSFANTGELFF TRBJ2-2 . TRBV5-1
CASSHPACQETQYF TRBJ2-5 . TRBV23-1
CSVESGQGHEQYF TRBJ2-7 . TRBV29-1
CSAPGSGNTIYF TRBJ1-3 . TRBV29-1
CASRRGTIGADTQYF TRBJ2-3 . TRBV2
CASSWSYEQYF TRBJ2-7 . TRBV7-2
CASSPERNAEAFF TRBJ1-1 . TRBV18
CASKTSGYNEQFF TRBJ2-1 . TRBV5-1
CASYDSTTDTQYF TRBJ2-3 . TRBV2